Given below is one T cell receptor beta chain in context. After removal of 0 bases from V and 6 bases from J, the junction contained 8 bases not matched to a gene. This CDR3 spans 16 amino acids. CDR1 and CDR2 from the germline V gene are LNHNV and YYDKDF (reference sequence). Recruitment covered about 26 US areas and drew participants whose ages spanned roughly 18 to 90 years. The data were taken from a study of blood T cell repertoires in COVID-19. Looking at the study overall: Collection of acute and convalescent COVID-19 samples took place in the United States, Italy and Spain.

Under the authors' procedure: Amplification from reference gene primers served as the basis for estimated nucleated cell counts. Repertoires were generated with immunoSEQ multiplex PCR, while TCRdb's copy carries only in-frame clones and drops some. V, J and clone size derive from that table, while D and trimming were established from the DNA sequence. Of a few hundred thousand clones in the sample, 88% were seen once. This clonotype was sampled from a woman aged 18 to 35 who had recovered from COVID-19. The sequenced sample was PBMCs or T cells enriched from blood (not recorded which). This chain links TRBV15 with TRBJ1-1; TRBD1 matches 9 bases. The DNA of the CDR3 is TGTGCCACCAGCAGAGATTCCGGACAGGGGACCTCTGAAGCTTTCTTT. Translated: CATSRDSGQGTSEAFF.